This TCR beta chain is from a study of CD8 T cells in ankylosing spondylitis. Making use of molecular barcodes, quantitative 5'-RACE generated TCR beta libraries. TCRdb re-analysed the 5' RACE reads in MiXCR, keeping a single row per CDR3 protein. The sample consists of approximately 550,000 distinct CDR3 sequences, roughly 13% of them appearing once. This clonotype occurred many times. Its antigen remains unidentified. Findings of the study overall: Earlier literature documents some of the motif variants in reactive arthritis synovial fluid and blood. Matched synovial fluid from ankylosing spondylitis patients was reported to be enriched for disease-linked clones. Ankylosing spondylitis blood appeared to be characterized by a TCR beta motif of 8 or 9 highly homologous variants.

What was sequenced was blood, either unsorted or a sorted T cell fraction (not recorded which). This receptor was identified in a male donor with ankylosing spondylitis.

Here the CDR3 DNA reads TGCGCCAGCAGCTCCCGGGACTCATACAGAGCCAAAAACATTCAGTACTTC. This sequence encodes CASSSRDSYRAKNIQYF. The V and J genes are TRBV5-1 and TRBJ2-4, with a possible D match to TRBD2 (6 bases). The CDR3 extends over 17 amino acids. From germline, CDR1 is SGHRS and CDR2 YFSETQ. With 3 bases removed from V and 0 bases from J, the gap between germline ends came to 16 bases.